The rows below give T cell receptor beta chains drawn from one sample of a study of chemoradiotherapy in HPV16-positive cancers. The protocol was immunoSEQ multiplex PCR, while the TCRdb copy is restricted to in-frame clones and leaves out a portion. Of more than 9,500 clones listed, 86% are singletons. The sequenced sample was blood, obtained from a patient who underwent chemoradiotherapy. The receptors derive from a human donor with HPV-associated anogenital cancer. CDR3s leave out the opening cysteine and the closing phenylalanine or tryptophan. Fields, in order: J gene, V gene, CDR3 protein.

J gene: TRBJ2-1; V gene: TRBV6-6; CDR3 protein: ASSHEQEQF
J gene: TRBJ2-3; V gene: TRBV30; CDR3 protein: AWNVGGTDTQY
J gene: TRBJ2-5; V gene: TRBV9; CDR3 protein: ASSPGLAEETQY
J gene: TRBJ2-7; V gene: TRBV10-3; CDR3 protein: AISESKQGGQY
J gene: TRBJ1-2; V gene: TRBV30; CDR3 protein: AWSSSGGYYGYT
J gene: TRBJ2-2; V gene: TRBV7-9; CDR3 protein: ASSDPRGTSNTGELF
J gene: TRBJ2-2; V gene: TRBV6-5; CDR3 protein: ASSYSSGNTGELF
J gene: TRBJ1-4; V gene: TRBV5-6; CDR3 protein: ASSRSIGKLF
J gene: TRBJ2-7; V gene: TRBV27; CDR3 protein: ASSFLLGEQY
J gene: TRBJ2-5; V gene: TRBV5-1; CDR3 protein: ASSLVTSGGGETQY
J gene: TRBJ1-4; V gene: TRBV5-1; CDR3 protein: ASSYGAANEKLF
J gene: TRBJ2-5; V gene: TRBV5-4; CDR3 protein: ASSPTGGQETQY
J gene: TRBJ2-1; V gene: TRBV2; CDR3 protein: ASSDGSGGYDNEQF
J gene: TRBJ1-5; V gene: TRBV25-1; CDR3 protein: ASAMGQQPQH
J gene: TRBJ2-1; V gene: TRBV5-1; CDR3 protein: ASSLAANTYNEQF
J gene: TRBJ1-2; V gene: TRBV5-6; CDR3 protein: ASSLRVDGYT
J gene: TRBJ2-2; V gene: TRBV14; CDR3 protein: ASSQVLGTGRRTGELF
J gene: TRBJ1-1; V gene: TRBV18; CDR3 protein: ASSPLGENTEAF
J gene: TRBJ2-2; V gene: TRBV11-2; CDR3 protein: ASSLRAGNTGELF
J gene: TRBJ2-7; V gene: TRBV5-3; CDR3 protein: ATTISKWEAYEQY
J gene: TRBJ2-7; V gene: TRBV7-8; CDR3 protein: ASSHLRGSYEQY
J gene: TRBJ2-1; V gene: TRBV7-9; CDR3 protein: ASSLVNNEQF